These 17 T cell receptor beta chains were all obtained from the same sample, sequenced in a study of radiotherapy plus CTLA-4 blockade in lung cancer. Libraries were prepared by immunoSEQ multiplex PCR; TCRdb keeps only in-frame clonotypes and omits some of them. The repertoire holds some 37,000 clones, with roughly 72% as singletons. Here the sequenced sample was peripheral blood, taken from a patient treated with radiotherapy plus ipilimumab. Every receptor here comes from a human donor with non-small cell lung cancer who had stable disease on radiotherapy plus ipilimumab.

The CDR3 bases are TGCGCCAGCAGCCCAAGGACTCCGTTGGACAGTGGTGGCAACATTCAGTACTTC. Translation gives CASSPRTPLDSGGNIQYF. The gene calls are TRBV4-3 and TRBJ2-4; D perhaps matches TRBD1 (6 bases). Germline CDR1 reads LGHNA; CDR2 reads YSLEER. The ends were cut back, 4 bases at V and 7 bases at J, with 26 bases in the middle. This CDR3 contains 18 residues.

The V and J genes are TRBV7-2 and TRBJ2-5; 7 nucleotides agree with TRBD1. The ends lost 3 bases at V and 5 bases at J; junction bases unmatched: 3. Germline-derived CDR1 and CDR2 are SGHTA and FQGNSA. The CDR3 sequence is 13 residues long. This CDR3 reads CASSLTGLETQYF. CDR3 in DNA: TGTGCCAGCAGCTTGACAGGGTTGGAGACCCAGTACTTC. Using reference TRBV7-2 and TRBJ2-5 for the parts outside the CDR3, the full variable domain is GAGVSQSPSNKVTEKGKDVELRCDPISGHTALYWYRQSLGQGLEFLIYFQGNSAPDKSGLPSDRFSAERTGGSVSTLTIQRTQQEDSAVYLCASSLTGLETQYFGPGTRLLVL.

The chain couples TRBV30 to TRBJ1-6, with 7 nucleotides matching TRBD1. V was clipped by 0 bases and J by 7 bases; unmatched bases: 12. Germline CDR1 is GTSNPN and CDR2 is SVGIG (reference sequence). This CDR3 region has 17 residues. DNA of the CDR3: TGTGCCTGGAGTGTACACCTACAGGGGAGGCGGAATTCACCCCTCCACTTT. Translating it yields CAWSVHLQGRRNSPLHF.

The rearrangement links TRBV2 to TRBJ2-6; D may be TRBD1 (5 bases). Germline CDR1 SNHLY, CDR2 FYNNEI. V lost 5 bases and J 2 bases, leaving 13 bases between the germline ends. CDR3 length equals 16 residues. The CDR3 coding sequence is TGTGCCAGCAGTCCATACAGGTCTACTGGGGCCAACGTCCTGACTTTC. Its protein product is CASSPYRSTGANVLTF.

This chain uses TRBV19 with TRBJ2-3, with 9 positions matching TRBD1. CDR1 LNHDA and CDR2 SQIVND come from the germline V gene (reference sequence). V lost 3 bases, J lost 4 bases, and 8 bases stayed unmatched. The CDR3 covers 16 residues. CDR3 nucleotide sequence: TGTGCCAGTAGTATGAGAAGGACAGGGGAGGCAGATACGCAGTATTTT. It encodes CASSMRRTGEADTQYF. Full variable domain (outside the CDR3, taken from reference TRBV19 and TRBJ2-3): DGGITQSPKYLFRKEGQNVTLSCEQNLNHDAMYWYRQDPGQGLRLIYYSQIVNDFQKGDIAEGYSVSREKKESFPLTVTSAQKNPTAFYLCASSMRRTGEADTQYFGPGTRLTVL.

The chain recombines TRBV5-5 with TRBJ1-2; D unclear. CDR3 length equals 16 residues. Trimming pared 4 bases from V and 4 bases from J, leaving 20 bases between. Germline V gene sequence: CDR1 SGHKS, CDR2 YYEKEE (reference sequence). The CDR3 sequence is CASSLASGIVGYGYTF. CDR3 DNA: TGTGCCAGCAGCCTGGCCTCGGGTATAGTGGGCTATGGCTACACCTTC.

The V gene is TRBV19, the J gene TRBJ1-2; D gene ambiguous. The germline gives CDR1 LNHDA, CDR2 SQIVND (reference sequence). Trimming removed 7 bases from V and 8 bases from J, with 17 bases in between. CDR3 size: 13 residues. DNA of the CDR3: TGTGCCAGTACCGCAATGGTGCCGCGGGGCTACACCTTC. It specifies CASTAMVPRGYTF.

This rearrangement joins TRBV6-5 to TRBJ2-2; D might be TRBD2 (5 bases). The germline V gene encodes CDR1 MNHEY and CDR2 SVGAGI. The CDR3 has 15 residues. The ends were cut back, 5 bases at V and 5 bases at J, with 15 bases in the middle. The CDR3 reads CASSGSGLKTGELFF. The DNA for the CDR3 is TGTGCCAGCAGTGGGAGCGGCCTAAAGACCGGGGAGCTGTTTTTT.

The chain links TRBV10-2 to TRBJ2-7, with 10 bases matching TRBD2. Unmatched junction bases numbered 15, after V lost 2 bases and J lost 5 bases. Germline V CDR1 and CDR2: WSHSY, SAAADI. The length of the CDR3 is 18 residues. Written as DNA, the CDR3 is TGCGCCAGCAGTGAGATGTGGGGTTTTCTAGCGGGGGACGACGAGCAGTACTTC. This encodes CASSEMWGFLAGDDEQYF.

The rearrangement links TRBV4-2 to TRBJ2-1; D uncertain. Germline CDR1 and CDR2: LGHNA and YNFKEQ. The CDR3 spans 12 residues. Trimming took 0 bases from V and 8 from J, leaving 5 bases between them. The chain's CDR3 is CASSQEGDEQFF. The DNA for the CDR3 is TGTGCCAGCAGCCAAGAGGGCGATGAGCAGTTCTTC.

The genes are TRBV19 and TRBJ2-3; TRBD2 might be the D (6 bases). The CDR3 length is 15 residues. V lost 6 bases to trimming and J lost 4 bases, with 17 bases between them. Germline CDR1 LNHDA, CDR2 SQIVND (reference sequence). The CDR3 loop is CASSPRDWAADTQYF. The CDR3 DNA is TGTGCCAGTAGCCCCCGGGACTGGGCGGCAGATACGCAGTATTTT.

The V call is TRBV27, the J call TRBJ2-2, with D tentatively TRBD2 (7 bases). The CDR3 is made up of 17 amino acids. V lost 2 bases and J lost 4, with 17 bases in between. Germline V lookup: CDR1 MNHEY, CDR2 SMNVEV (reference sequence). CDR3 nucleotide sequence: TGTGCCAGCAGTTTAAAGGGGGGGCGGTCGGGCACCGGGGAGCTGTTTTTT. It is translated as CASSLKGGRSGTGELFF.

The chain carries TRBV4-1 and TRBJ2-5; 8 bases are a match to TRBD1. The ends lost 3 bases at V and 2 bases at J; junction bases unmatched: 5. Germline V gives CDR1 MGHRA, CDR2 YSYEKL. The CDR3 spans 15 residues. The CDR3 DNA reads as TGCGCCAGCAGCCATACTACAGGGGGACAAGAGACCCAGTACTTC. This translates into CASSHTTGGQETQYF.

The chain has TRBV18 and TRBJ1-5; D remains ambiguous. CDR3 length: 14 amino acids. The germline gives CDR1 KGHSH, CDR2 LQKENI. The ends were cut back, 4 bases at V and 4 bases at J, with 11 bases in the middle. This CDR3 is CASSLAQLNQPQHF. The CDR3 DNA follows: TGTGCCAGCTCACTCGCACAATTAAATCAGCCCCAGCATTTT.

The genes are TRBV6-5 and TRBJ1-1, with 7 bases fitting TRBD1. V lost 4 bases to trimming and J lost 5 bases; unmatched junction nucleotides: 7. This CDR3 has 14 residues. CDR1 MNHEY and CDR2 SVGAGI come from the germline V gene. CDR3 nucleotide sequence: TGTGCCAGCAGTTCCCGACAGGGAAGGACTGAAGCTTTCTTT. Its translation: CASSSRQGRTEAFF.

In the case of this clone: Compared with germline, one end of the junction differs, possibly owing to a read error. This CDR3 is CASSILGSRKLKTEAFF. Here the CDR3 DNA reads TGTGCCAGTAGTATACTAGGGAGCAGGAAATTGAAGACTGAAGCTTTCTTT. The V gene is TRBV19, the J gene TRBJ1-1; D remains ambiguous. Germline-derived CDR1 and CDR2 are LNHDA and SQIVND (reference sequence). The CDR3 is 17 amino acids. Based on the CDR3 plus reference TRBV19 and TRBJ1-1, the full variable domain is DGGITQSPKYLFRKEGQNVTLSCEQNLNHDAMYWYRQDPGQGLRLIYYSQIVNDFQKGDIAEGYSVSREKKESFPLTVTSAQKNPTAFYLCASSILGSRKLKTEAFFGQGTRLTVV.

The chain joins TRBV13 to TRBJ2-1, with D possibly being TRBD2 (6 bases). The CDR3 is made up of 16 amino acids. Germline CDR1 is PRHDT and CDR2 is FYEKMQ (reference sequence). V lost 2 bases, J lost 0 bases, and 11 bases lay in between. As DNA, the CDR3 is TGTGCCAGCAGCTTACCGCGGGGCAGCTCCTACAATGAGCAGTTCTTC. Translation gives CASSLPRGSSYNEQFF.